This T cell receptor (beta chain) was identified in a study of T cells expressing NK-cell markers. Whole-study findings and limits: Whether expanded NKG2C+ T cell clones recognized HCMV stayed uncertain.

As concerns this clonotype: Its antigen is currently unknown.

The CDR3 runs 13 residues. Germline CDR1 is ENHRY and CDR2 is SYGVKD. TCRdb reprocessed the 5' RACE reads and keeps a single row for each CDR3 protein, giving no DNA. In all, the sample yields under 600,000 distinct CDR3 sequences. This receptor was taken from a woman in her fifties or sixties in good health. Sequences were obtained from blood T cells: a sorted CD56 or NKG2C T cell subset, CD4+ or CD8+ T cells, or bulk PBMC T cells (not recorded which). This sequence joins TRBV10-3 and TRBJ2-5; absent DNA, TCRdb's TRBD2 call cannot be checked. The CDR3: CAIKSGGVETQYF.